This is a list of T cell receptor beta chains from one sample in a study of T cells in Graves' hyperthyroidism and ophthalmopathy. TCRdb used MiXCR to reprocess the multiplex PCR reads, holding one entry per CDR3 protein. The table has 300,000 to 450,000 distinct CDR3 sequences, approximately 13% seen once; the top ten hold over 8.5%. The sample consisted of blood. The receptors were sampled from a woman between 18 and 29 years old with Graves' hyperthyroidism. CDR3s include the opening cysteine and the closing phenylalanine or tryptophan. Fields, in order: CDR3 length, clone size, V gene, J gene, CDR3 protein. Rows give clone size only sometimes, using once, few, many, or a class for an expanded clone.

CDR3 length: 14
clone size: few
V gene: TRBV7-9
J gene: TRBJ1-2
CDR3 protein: CASSLPATVNGYTF

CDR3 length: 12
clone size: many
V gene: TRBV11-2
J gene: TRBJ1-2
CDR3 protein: CASSFAARGYTF

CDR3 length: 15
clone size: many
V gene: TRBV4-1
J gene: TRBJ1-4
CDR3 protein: CASSQQGGPNEKLFF

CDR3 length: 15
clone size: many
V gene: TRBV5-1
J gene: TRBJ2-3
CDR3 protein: CASSYNRGTRDTQYF

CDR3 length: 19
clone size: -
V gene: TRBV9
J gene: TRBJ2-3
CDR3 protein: CASSPMVRVGLTITDTQYF

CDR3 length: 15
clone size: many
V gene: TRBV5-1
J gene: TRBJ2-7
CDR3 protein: CASSLQGGSSYEQYF

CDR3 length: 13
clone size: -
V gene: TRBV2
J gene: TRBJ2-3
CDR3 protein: CALRDIGTDTQYF

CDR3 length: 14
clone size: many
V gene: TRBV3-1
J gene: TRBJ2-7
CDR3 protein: CASSQAGPTYEQYF

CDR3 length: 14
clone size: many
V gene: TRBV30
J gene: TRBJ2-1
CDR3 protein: CAWSVPGLPPEQFF

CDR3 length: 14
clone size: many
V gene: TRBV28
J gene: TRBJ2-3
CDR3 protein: CASRFWASTDTQYF

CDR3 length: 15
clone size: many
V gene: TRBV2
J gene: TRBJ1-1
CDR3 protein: CASKHLDRGNGEAFF

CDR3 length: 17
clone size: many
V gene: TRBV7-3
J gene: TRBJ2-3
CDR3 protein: CASSPYGTSGITDTQYF

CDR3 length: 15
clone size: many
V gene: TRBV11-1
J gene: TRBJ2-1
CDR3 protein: CASSRRGATYNEQFF

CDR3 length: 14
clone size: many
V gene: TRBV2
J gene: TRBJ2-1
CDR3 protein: CATGSGTSYNEQFF

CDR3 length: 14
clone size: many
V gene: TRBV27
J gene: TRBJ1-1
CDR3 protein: CASSRDFLNTEAFF

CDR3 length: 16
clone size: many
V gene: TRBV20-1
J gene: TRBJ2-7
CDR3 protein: CSAHGGQPNKPYGQYF

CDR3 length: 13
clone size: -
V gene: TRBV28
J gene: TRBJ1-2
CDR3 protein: CASRVDRGHGYTF

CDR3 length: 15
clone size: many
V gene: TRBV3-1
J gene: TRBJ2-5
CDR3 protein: CASSQVGQGGETQYF

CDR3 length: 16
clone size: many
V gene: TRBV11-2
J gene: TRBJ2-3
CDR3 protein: CASSYEGRGRTDTQYF

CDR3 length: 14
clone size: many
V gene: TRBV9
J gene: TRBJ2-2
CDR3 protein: CASSGTANTGELFF

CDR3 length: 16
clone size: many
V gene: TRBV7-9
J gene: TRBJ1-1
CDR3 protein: CASRLRTATLNTEAFF

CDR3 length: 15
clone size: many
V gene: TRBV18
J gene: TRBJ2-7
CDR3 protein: CASSPPGKGAHEQYF

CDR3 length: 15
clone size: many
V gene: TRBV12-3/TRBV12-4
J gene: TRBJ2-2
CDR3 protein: CASSPRTGSTGELFF

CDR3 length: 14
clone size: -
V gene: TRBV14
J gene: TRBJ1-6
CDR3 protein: CASSQEMRVSPLHF

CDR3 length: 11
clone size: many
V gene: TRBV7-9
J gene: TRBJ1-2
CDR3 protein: CASSFVDGYTF

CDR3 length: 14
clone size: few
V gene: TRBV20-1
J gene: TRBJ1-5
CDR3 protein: CSAPRGQGNQPQHF

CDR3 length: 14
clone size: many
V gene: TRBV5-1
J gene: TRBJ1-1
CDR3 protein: CASSSGSRGTEAFF